Each of the 19 T cell receptor beta chains below was sequenced from the same sample in a study of CD8 T cells in Susac syndrome. With random hexamers, reverse transcription was performed on about 0.5 to 1 ug of RNA. TCRdb analysed the immunoSEQ multiplex PCR reads with MiXCR anew, one entry per CDR3 protein. Of fewer than 150,000 distinct CDR3 sequences in the sample, approximately 95% were seen once. The sample consisted of CD8+ T cells from PBMCs. The receptor set was obtained from a human donor in good health.

V is TRBV24-1 and J is TRBJ2-4; D may be TRBD1 or TRBD2 (5 bases each). Trimming took 10 bases from V and 3 from J, leaving 6 bases between them. The CDR3 sequence is 11 residues long. Germline V lookup: CDR1 KGHDR, CDR2 SFDVKD. The chain's CDR3 is CATRGKNIQYF. Written as DNA, the CDR3 is TGTGCCACGAGGGGCAAAAACATTCAGTACTTC.

V usage is TRBV27 and J usage is TRBJ2-7, with 8 bases lining up with TRBD2. Germline trimming cut 6 bases from V and 6 bases from J; bases unmatched to any gene: 10. CDR1 MNHEY and CDR2 SMNVEV come from the germline V gene (reference sequence). The CDR3 extends over 14 amino acids. CDR3 sequence (DNA): TGTGCCAGCAGAGGGACTAGTGGGATTGGCGAGCAGTACTTC. This sequence encodes CASRGTSGIGEQYF.

The chain couples TRBV30 to TRBJ2-7; 13 nucleotides match TRBD2. V lost 1 base and J lost 1; bases outside the gene matches: 10. The CDR3 length is 18 residues. Germline V gives CDR1 GTSNPN, CDR2 SVGIG (reference sequence). The CDR3 bases are TGTGCCTGGAGTGGATCGGGACTAGCGGGATTTGTATCCTACGAGCAGTACTTC. Amino acid sequence: CAWSGSGLAGFVSYEQYF.

This chain uses TRBV7-9 with TRBJ1-2; D ambiguous. Trimming cost V 2 bases and J 9 bases, with 16 bases left between them. The germline V gene encodes CDR1 SEHNR and CDR2 FQNEAQ (reference sequence). This CDR3 has 14 amino acids. The CDR3 region has the DNA TGTGCCAGCAGCTTATCGTATCCGGGAACTAGCTACACCTTC. It yields the protein CASSLSYPGTSYTF.

In its sample, this clonotype was seen once. The CDR3 loop reads CAWSALMRDGYTF. The DNA of the CDR3 is TGTGCCTGGAGTGCCCTTATGAGAGATGGCTACACCTTC. V is TRBV30 and J is TRBJ1-2; D remains ambiguous. Trimming cost V 1 base and J 6 bases, with 12 bases left between them. The CDR3 contains 13 residues. Germline CDR1 and CDR2: GTSNPN and SVGIG (reference sequence).

This chain uses TRBV30 with TRBJ2-1, with D perhaps matching TRBD2 (6 bases). V lost 3 bases and J lost 5, with 17 bases in between. Germline CDR1 is GTSNPN and CDR2 is SVGIG (reference sequence). The CDR3 has 15 amino acids. The CDR3 sequence is CAWRSRLGLNNEQFF. The CDR3 nucleotides are TGTGCCTGGAGGAGTAGGTTGGGACTTAACAATGAGCAGTTCTTC.

The V call is TRBV20-1, the J call TRBJ2-3, with 9 bases identical to TRBD1. This CDR3 region has 16 residues. Germline V gene data show CDR1 as DFQATT and CDR2 as SNEGSKA (reference sequence). V gave up 5 bases and J gave up 3 bases; unmatched junction bases: 12. CDR3 bases: TGCAGTGCTGGGCCCCTCAGGACAGGGGAAACAGATACGCAGTATTTT. This translates into CSAGPLRTGETDTQYF.

The rearrangement links TRBV29-1 to TRBJ2-1, with 12 bases lining up with TRBD2. This CDR3 has 12 residues. Germline CDR1 reads SQVTM; CDR2 reads ANQGSEA. The V and J ends lost 7 bases and 7 bases, in that order; junction bases with no gene match: 2. Here the CDR3 DNA reads TGCAGCGCCGGACTAGCGGGGAATGAGCAGTTCTTC. This sequence encodes CSAGLAGNEQFF.

The chain employs TRBV6-2 or TRBV6-3 and TRBJ2-7, with a weak D call TRBD1 (5 bases). The ends were cut back, 4 bases at V and 3 bases at J, with 10 bases in the middle. Looked up from germline, CDR1 is MNHEY and CDR2 is SVGEGT. The CDR3 consists of 13 residues. CDR3 in amino acids: CASSFERGYEQYF. The DNA for the CDR3 is TGTGCCAGCAGTTTCGAAAGGGGCTACGAGCAGTACTTC.

This chain joins TRBV2 and TRBJ2-1; D remains unclear. V lost 2 bases to trimming and J lost 7 bases, with 12 bases between them. The CDR3 runs 14 residues. Germline V gene sequence: CDR1 SNHLY, CDR2 FYNNEI. The CDR3 DNA reads as TGTGCCAGCAGTGAAATTGGTGGGCGAAATGAGCAGTTCTTC. It specifies CASSEIGGRNEQFF.

The rearrangement uses TRBV28 and TRBJ2-1; no definite D call. V lost 6 bases and J lost 5, with 11 bases in between. This CDR3 spans 13 amino acids. Germline values: CDR1 MDHEN, CDR2 SYDVKM. CDR3 loop: CASSLGQNNEQFF. CDR3 bases: TGTGCCAGCAGCCTTGGGCAGAACAATGAGCAGTTCTTC. Full variable domain (rest looked up from reference TRBV28 and TRBJ2-1): DVKVTQSSRYLVKRTGEKVFLECVQDMDHENMFWYRQDPGLGLRLIYFSYDVKMKEKGDIPEGYSVSREKKERFSLILESASTNQTSMYLCASSLGQNNEQFFGPGTRLTVL.

The CDR3 sequence: CASTPYGTPNTGELFF. The CDR3 DNA reads as TGTGCCAGTACCCCTTACGGGACTCCCAACACCGGGGAGCTGTTTTTT. The chain joins TRBV19 to TRBJ2-2; the D gene is possibly TRBD2 (6 bases). The CDR3 covers 16 residues. Per germline, CDR1 LNHDA and CDR2 SQIVND (reference sequence). Trimming removed 7 bases from V and 2 bases from J, with 17 bases in between.

The chain combines TRBV27 with TRBJ2-7; TRBD1 aligns across 7 bases. There are 16 residues in the CDR3. Trimming at V came to 5 bases and at J to 1 base, leaving 11 bases not matched to a gene. Germline V CDR1 and CDR2: MNHEY, SMNVEV (reference sequence). CDR3 nucleotides: TGTGCCAGCAGTGGGATAGGGGGCCCAGCATCCTACGAGCAGTACTTC. Translated: CASSGIGGPASYEQYF.

The V and J genes are TRBV27 and TRBJ2-7; D remains ambiguous. The CDR3 has 14 residues. V was clipped by 5 bases and J by 0 bases, with 11 bases between them. Germline V gives CDR1 MNHEY, CDR2 SMNVEV (reference sequence). The CDR3 DNA follows: TGTGCCAGCAGTCCCCACCACCCCTCCTACGAGCAGTACTTC. Amino acids: CASSPHHPSYEQYF.

The gene calls are TRBV13 and TRBJ2-1, with TRBD2 as a possible D gene (6 bases). The V end was cut by 6 bases, the J end by 0 bases, with 12 bases between. Per germline, CDR1 PRHDT and CDR2 FYEKMQ (reference sequence). CDR3 length equals 15 residues. The CDR3 DNA sequence: TGTGCCAGCAGTTTAACGGGACTCTCCTACAATGAGCAGTTCTTC. This codes for CASSLTGLSYNEQFF.

The chain couples TRBV6-5 to TRBJ2-7, with unresolved D. The germline V and J ends were trimmed by 5 bases and 5 bases, with 19 bases remaining between them. Germline loops: CDR1 MNHEY, CDR2 SVGAGI. This CDR3 has 15 amino acids. The CDR3 is CASSLSPDRRHEQYF. CDR3 sequence (DNA): TGTGCCAGCAGTCTCAGTCCGGACCGACGACACGAGCAGTACTTC.

This chain connects TRBV20-1 to TRBJ2-3, with 11 nucleotides matching TRBD2. Trimming cost V 6 bases and J 4 bases; bases outside gene matches: 6. The germline gives CDR1 DFQATT, CDR2 SNEGSKA (reference sequence). The CDR3 runs 14 residues. Here the CDR3 DNA reads TGCAGTGCCACTCTAGCGGGAGGCTCAGATACGCAGTATTTT. Residues: CSATLAGGSDTQYF.

V usage is TRBV15 and J usage is TRBJ1-1; D unclear. There are 12 residues in the CDR3. The V and J ends lost 5 bases and 1 base respectively, with 5 bases between them. CDR1 is LNHNV and CDR2 is YYDKDF in the germline V gene (reference sequence). The chain's CDR3 is CATSAENTEAFF. Written as DNA, the CDR3 is TGTGCCACCAGCGCTGAGAACACTGAAGCTTTCTTT.

V usage is TRBV7-8 and J usage is TRBJ1-1; TRBD1 matches at 7 bases. The germline V gene has CDR1 SGHVS and CDR2 FQNEAQ. The CDR3 length is 15 residues. V trimming: 4 bases; J trimming: 3 bases; junction bases outside the gene matches: 8. The chain's CDR3 is CASSSQTGLHTEAFF. The CDR3 bases are TGTGCCAGCAGCTCCCAGACAGGGCTCCACACTGAAGCTTTCTTT.